The entry that follows covers one TCR beta chain sequence. This CDR3 has 14 amino acids. Germline V lookup: CDR1 SGHDT, CDR2 YYEEEE. The V end lost 4 bases, the J end lost 0 bases, and 8 bases lay between the germline ends. The sample originates from a study of blood T cell repertoires in COVID-19. Only in-frame clones appear in the TCRdb table, and some are missing; sequencing was by immunoSEQ multiplex PCR. There are roughly 70,000 clones in the sample; 70% to 90% occur only once, and approximately 1.4% lies in the top ten. Sample: peripheral blood. This sequence joins TRBV5-6 and TRBJ1-5, with a weak D call TRBD1 (5 bases). This TCR derives from a human donor in a cohort sampled during active COVID-19. In DNA form, the CDR3 reads TGTGCCAGCAGCGGACAAAATAGCAATCAGCCCCAGCATTTT. This encodes CASSGQNSNQPQHF.